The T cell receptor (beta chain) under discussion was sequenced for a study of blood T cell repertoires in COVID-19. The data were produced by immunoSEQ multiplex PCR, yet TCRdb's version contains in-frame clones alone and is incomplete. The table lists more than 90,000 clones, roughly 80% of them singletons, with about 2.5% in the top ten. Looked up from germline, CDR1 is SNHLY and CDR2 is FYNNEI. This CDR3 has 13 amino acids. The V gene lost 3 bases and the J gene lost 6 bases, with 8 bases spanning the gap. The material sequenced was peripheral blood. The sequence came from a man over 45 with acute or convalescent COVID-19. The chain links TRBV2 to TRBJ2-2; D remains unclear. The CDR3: CASSDTEPGELFF. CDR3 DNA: TGTGCCAGCAGTGATACGGAGCCCGGGGAGCTGTTTTTT.